The sequence of this T cell receptor (beta chain) was determined in a study of shared clonotypes between healthy human individuals. The wider study: CD4 naive and CD4 memory each took three plates per donor, while CD8 naive took two and CD8 memory one. Study-wide findings and caveats: Of the naive CD4 clonotypes, about 5.4% were shared across several donors.

Sequencing was performed with immunoSEQ multiplex PCR; in TCRdb, only in-frame clones are kept and a portion is missing. In the table there are 2 million to 2.5 million clones, 93% of which are singletons. On this clone itself: The antigen remains undetermined.

V was shortened by 2 bases and J by 0 bases, with 5 bases between the two germline ends. The CDR3 is 15 amino acids. Germline V gene data show CDR1 as SGHTA and CDR2 as FQGNSA. This clonotype was sampled from a young man in good health. Some clones in this sample may be carry-over from other donors' samples. The genes are TRBV7-2 and TRBJ2-6; no reliable D call. The sequenced sample was naive CD4+ T cells from PBMCs. Subset: CD45RA+ positively selected. The CDR3 loop is CASSLSDSGANVLTF. CDR3 bases: TGTGCCAGCAGCTTATCGGACTCTGGGGCCAACGTCCTGACTTTC.